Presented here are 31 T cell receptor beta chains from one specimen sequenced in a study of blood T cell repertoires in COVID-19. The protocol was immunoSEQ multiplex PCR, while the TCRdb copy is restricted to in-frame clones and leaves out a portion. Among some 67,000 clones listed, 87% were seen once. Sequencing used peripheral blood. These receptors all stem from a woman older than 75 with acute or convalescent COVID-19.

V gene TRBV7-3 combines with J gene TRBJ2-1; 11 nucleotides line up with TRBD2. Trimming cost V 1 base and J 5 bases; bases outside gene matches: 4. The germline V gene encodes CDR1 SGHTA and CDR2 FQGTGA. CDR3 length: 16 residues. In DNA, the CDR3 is TGTGCCAGCAGCTTAAGTAGCGGGAGGGCCGACAATGAGCAGTTCTTC. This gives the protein CASSLSSGRADNEQFF.

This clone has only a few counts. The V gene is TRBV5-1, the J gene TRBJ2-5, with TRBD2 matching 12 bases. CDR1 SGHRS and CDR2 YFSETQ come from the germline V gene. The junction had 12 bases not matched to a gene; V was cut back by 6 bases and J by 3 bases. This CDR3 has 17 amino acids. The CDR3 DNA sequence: TGCGCCAGCACCCAATACCCCCGGACTAGCGGGGAAGAGACCCAGTACTTC. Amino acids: CASTQYPRTSGEETQYF.

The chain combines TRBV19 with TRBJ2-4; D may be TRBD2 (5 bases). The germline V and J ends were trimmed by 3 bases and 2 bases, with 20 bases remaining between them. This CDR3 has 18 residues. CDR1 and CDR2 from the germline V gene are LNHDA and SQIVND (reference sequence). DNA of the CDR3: TGTGCCAGTAGTATCCCCGGATTGGGGAGTGGGACCAAAAACATTCAGTACTTC. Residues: CASSIPGLGSGTKNIQYF.

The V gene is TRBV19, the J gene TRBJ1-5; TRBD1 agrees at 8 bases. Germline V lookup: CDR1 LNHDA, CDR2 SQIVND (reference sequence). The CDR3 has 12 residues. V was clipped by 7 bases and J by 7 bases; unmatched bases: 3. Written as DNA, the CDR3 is TGTGCCAGTACCCAGGGGGCCCAGCCCCAGCATTTT. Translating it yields CASTQGAQPQHF. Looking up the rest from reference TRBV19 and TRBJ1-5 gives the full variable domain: DGGITQSPKYLFRKEGQNVTLSCEQNLNHDAMYWYRQDPGQGLRLIYYSQIVNDFQKGDIAEGYSVSREKKESFPLTVTSAQKNPTAFYLCASTQGAQPQHFGDGTRLSIL.

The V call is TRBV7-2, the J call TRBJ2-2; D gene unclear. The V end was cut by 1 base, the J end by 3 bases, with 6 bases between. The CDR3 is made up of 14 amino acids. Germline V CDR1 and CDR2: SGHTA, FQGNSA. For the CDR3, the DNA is TGTGCCAGCAGCTTAGTGGCGGACACCGGGGAGCTGTTTTTT. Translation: CASSLVADTGELFF.

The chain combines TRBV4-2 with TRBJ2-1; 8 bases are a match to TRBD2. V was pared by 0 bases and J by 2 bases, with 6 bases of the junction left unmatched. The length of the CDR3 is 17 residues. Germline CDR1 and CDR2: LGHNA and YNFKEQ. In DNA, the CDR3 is TGTGCCAGCAGCCAAGAGGCGGGAGGTCCCCCCTACAATGAGCAGTTCTTC. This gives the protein CASSQEAGGPPYNEQFF.

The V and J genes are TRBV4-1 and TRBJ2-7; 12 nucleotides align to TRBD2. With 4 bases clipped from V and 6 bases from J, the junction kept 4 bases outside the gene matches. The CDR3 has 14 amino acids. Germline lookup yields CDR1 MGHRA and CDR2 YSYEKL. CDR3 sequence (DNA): TGCGCCAGCAGCCCGACTAGCGGGAGATTCGAGCAGTACTTC. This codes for CASSPTSGRFEQYF.

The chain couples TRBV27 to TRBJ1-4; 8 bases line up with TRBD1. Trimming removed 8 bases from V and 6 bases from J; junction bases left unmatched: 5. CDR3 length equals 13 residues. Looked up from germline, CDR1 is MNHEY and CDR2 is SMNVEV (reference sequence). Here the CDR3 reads CASSVQGDEKLFF. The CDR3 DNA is TGTGCCAGCTCAGTACAGGGGGATGAAAAACTGTTTTTT.

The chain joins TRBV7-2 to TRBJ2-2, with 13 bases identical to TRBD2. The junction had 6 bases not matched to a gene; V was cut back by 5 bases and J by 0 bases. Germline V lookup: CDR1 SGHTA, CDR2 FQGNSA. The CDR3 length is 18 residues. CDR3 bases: TGTGCCAGCAGCCCAACTAGCGGGGGGGTGACGAACACCGGGGAGCTGTTTTTT. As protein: CASSPTSGGVTNTGELFF.

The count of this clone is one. The CDR3 nucleotides read TGCGCCAGCAGTCAGGACAGCTATAATGAAAAACTGTTTTTT. Its protein product is CASSQDSYNEKLFF. The V and J genes are TRBV10-2 and TRBJ1-4, with TRBD1 as a possible D gene (6 bases). The V gene lost 5 bases and the J gene lost 4 bases, with 11 bases spanning the gap. The V gene's germline CDR1 is WSHSY and CDR2 SAAADI. The CDR3 has 14 residues.

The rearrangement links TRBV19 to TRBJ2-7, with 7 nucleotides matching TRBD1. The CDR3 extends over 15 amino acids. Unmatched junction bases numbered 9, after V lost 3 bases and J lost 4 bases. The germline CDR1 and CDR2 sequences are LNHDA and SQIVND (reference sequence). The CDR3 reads CASSIQGQATYEQYF. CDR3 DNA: TGTGCCAGTAGTATCCAAGGACAGGCGACTTACGAGCAGTACTTC.

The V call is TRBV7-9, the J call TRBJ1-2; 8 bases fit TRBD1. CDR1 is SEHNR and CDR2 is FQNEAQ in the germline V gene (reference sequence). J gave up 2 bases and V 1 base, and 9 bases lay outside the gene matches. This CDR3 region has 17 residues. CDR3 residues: CASSLETMDRANYGYTF. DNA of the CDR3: TGTGCCAGCAGCTTAGAAACGATGGACAGGGCGAACTATGGCTACACCTTC.

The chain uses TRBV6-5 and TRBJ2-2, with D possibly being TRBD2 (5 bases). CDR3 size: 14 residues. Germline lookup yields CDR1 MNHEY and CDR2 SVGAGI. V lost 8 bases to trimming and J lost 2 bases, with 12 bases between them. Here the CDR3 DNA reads TGTGCCAGCGGGAATAGCGCCAACACCGGGGAGCTGTTTTTT. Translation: CASGNSANTGELFF.

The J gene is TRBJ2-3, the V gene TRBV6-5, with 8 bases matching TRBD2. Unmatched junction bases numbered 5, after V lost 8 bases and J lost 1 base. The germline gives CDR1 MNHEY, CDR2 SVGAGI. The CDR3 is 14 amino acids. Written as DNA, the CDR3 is TGTGCCAGCCAGGTCGGGGGGGGCACAGATACGCAGTATTTT. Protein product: CASQVGGGTDTQYF.

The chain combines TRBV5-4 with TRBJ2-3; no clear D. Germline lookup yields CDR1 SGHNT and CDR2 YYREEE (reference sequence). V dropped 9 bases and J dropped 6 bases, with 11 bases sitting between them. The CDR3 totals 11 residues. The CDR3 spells CATRSRDTQYF. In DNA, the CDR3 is TGTGCCACCCGATCCCGGGATACGCAGTATTTT.

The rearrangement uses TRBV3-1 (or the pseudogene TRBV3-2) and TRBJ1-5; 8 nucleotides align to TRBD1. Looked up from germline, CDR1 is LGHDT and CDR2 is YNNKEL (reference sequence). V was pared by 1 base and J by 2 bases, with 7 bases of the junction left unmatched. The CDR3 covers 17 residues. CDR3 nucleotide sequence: TGTGCCAGCAGCCAAGGTTCAGGGGGCGCCGGCAATCAGCCCCAGCATTTT. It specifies CASSQGSGGAGNQPQHF.

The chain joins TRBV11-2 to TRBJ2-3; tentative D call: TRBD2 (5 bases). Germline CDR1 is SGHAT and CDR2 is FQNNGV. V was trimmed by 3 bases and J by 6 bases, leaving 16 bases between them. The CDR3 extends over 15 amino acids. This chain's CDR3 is CASSLGSGPTDTQYF. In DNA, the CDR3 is TGTGCCAGCAGCTTGGGGAGCGGCCCAACGGATACGCAGTATTTT.

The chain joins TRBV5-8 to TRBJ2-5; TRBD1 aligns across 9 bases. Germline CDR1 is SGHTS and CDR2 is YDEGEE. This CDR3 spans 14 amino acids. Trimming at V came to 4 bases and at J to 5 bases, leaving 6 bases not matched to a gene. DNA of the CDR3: TGTGCCAGCAGCACCGGGACAGGGTGGGAGACCCAGTACTTC. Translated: CASSTGTGWETQYF.

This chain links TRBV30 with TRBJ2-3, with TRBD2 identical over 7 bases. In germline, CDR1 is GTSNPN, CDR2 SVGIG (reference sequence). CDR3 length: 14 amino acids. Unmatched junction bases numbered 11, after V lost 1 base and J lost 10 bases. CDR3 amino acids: CAWSGGLPGVAQYF. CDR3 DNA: TGTGCCTGGAGTGGGGGACTACCCGGCGTGGCGCAGTATTTT.

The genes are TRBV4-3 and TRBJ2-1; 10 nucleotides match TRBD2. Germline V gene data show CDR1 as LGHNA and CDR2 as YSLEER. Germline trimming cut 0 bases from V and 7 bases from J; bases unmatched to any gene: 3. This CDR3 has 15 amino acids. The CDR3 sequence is CASSQDLAGENEQFF. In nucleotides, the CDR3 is TGCGCCAGCAGCCAAGATCTAGCGGGAGAGAATGAGCAGTTCTTC.

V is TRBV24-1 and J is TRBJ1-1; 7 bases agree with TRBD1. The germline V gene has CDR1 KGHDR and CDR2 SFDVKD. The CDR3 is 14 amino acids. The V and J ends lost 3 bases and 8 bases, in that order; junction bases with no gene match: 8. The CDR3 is CATSDNTGAREAFF. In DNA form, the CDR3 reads TGTGCCACCAGTGATAACACAGGGGCGAGAGAAGCTTTCTTT.

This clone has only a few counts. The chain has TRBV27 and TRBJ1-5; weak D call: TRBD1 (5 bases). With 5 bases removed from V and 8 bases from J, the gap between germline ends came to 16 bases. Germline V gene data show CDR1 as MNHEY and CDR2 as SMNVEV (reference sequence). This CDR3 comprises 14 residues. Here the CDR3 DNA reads TGTGCCAGCAGTCCGCGGACAAAGGTTGAGCCCCAGCATTTT. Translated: CASSPRTKVEPQHF.

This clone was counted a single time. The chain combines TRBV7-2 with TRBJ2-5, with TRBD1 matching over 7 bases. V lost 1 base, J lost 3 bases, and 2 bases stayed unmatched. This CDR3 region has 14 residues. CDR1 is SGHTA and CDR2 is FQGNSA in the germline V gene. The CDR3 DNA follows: TGTGCCAGCAGCTTAGGTGGACAGGAAGAGACCCAGTACTTC. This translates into CASSLGGQEETQYF.

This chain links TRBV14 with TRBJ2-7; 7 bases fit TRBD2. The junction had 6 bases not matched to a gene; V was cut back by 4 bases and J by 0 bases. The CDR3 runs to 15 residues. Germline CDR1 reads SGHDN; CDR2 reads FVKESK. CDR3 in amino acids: CASSLRLAGSYEQYF. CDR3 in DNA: TGTGCCAGCAGCCTCAGACTAGCTGGCTCCTACGAGCAGTACTTC.

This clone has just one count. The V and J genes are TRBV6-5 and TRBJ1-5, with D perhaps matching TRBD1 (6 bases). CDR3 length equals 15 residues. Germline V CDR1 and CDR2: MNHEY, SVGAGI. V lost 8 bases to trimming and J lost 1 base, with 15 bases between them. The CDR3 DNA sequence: TGTGCCAGCGTTATCGGACAGCCAAGCAATCAGCCCCAGCATTTT. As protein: CASVIGQPSNQPQHF.

CDR3 loop: CASSFRWFEETQYF. In DNA, the CDR3 is TGTGCCAGCAGCTTCCGGTGGTTCGAAGAGACCCAGTACTTC. This rearrangement joins TRBV7-8 to TRBJ2-5; no clear D. Germline V lookup: CDR1 SGHVS, CDR2 FQNEAQ. V was trimmed by 3 bases and J by 3 bases, leaving 11 bases between them. The CDR3 runs 14 residues.

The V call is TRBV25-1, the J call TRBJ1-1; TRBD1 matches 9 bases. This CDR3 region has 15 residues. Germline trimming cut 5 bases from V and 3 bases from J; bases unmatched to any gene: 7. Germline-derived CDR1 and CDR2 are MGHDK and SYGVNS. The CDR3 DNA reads TGTGCCAGCAGTCGGACAGGGGCAGTGGACACTGAAGCTTTCTTT. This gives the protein CASSRTGAVDTEAFF.

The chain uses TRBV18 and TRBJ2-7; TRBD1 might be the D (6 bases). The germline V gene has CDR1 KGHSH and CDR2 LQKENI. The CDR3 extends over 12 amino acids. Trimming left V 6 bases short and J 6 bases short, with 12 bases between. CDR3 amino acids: CASSSDSVEQYF. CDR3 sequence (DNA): TGTGCCAGCTCGTCGGACAGTGTCGAGCAGTACTTC.

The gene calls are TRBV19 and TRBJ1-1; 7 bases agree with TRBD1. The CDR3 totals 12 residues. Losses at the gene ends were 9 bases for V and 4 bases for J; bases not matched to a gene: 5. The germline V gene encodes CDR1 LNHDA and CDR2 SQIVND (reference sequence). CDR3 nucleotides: TGTGCCAGCTTACAGGGGTTCACTGAAGCTTTCTTT. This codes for CASLQGFTEAFF.

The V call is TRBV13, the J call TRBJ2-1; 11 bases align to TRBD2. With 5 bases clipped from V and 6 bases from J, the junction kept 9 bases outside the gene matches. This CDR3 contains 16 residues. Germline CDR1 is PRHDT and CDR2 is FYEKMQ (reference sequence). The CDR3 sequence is CASSLWTSGFRNEQFF. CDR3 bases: TGTGCCAGCAGCCTTTGGACTAGCGGGTTTCGCAATGAGCAGTTCTTC.

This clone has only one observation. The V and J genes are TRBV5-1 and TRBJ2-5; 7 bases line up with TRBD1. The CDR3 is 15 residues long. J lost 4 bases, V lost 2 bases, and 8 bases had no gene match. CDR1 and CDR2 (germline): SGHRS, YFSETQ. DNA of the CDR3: TGCGCCAGCAGCTTCGGGACAGCTTCTGGAGAGACCCAGTACTTC. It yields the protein CASSFGTASGETQYF.